This T cell receptor beta chain comes out of a study of T cell repertoires in cytomegalovirus infection. Looking at the study overall: Recently identified HLA-C-restricted CMV epitopes were used, and well-studied HLA-B-restricted CMV epitopes were used as well. Whole-study results and caveats: Ex vivo, HLA-C-restricted CMV-specific TCR beta clonotypes prevailed over the rest of the response.

The V gene lost 6 bases and the J gene lost 15 bases, with 18 bases spanning the gap. The CDR3 totals 12 residues. The V gene's germline CDR1 is SGHTA and CDR2 FQGNSA. TCRdb used MiXCR to reprocess the reads, holding one entry per CDR3 protein. Seen here are hundreds of thousands of distinct CDR3 sequences, about 30% observed once, and the top ten hold 18%. This clonotype appeared a few times. Antigen specificity is unknown. Material: cultured PBMCs, obtained from culture after CMV antigen stimulation. This sequence was found in a human donor in good health (CMV status not recorded). Some clones in this sample may be carry-over from other donors' samples. The J gene is TRBJ2-4, the V gene TRBV7-2; perhaps D is TRBD1 or TRBD2 (5 bases each). The CDR3 region has the DNA TGTGCCAGCAGTCCTAAGATGGGACCGCCGTACTTC. This gives the protein CASSPKMGPPYF. Supplemented by reference TRBV7-2 and TRBJ2-4, the full variable domain reads GAGVSQSPSNKVTEKGKDVELRCDPISGHTALYWYRQSLGQGLEFLIYFQGNSAPDKSGLPSDRFSAERTGGSVSTLTIQRTQQEDSAVYLCASSPKMGPPYFGAGTRLSVL.